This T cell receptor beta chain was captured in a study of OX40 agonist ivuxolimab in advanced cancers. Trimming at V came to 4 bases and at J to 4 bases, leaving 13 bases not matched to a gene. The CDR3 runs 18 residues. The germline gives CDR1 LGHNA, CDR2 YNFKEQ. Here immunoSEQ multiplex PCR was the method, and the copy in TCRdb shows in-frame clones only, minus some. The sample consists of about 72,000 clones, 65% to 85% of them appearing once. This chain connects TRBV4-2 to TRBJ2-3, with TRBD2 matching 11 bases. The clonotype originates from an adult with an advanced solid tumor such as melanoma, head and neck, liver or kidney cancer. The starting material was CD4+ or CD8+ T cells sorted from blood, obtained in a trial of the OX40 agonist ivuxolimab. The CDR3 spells CASSPKATSGREADTQYF. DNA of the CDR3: TGTGCCAGCAGCCCCAAAGCCACTAGCGGGAGAGAAGCAGATACGCAGTATTTT.